Shown below are 10 T cell receptor beta chains from a single sample sequenced in a study of regulatory T cells in long-lasting Graves disease. Time point of the sample: newly diagnosed GD, antithyroid drugs for less than 3 months. Following extraction of RNA from PBMCs, that RNA was used to make the TCR library. The authors built TCR beta libraries using iRepertoire HTBI primers and Arm-PCR of CDR3 regions. A single record per CDR3 protein comes from TCRdb applying MiXCR to the multiplex PCR reads. The table has roughly 360,000 distinct CDR3 sequences, over 9.5% seen once; the top ten hold approximately 17%. The sample was also reused in another study, on T cells in Graves' hyperthyroidism and ophthalmopathy.

The sequencing here drew on peripheral blood mononuclear cells (PBMCs), taken at new diagnosis, from a patient treated with antithyroid drugs. The receptors here all came from a woman under 30 with Graves disease.

This clonotype was detected ten times or more. The V and J genes are TRBV11-2 and TRBJ1-5; TRBD1 is a possible D gene (5 bases). The germline V gene encodes CDR1 SGHAT and CDR2 FQNNGV. The CDR3 sequence is 14 residues long. Trimming shortened V by 4 bases and J by 7 bases, and 14 bases separated the two germline ends. CDR3 sequence (DNA): TGTGCCAGCAGCTCCACAGGACTCGGCCAGCCCCAGCATTTT. It encodes CASSSTGLGQPQHF.

The table lists this clonotype with many counts. This sequence joins TRBV7-2 and TRBJ2-1; the match to TRBD2 covers 7 bases. Unmatched junction bases numbered 8, after V lost 0 bases and J lost 9 bases. The CDR3 spans 15 residues. Germline CDR1 SGHTA, CDR2 FQGNSA. In DNA form, the CDR3 reads TGTGCCAGCAGCTTAGCGGGAGGGTCTGGTAGTGAGCAGTTCTTC. Translating gives CASSLAGGSGSEQFF.

This clonotype was recorded many times. The V call is TRBV12-3 or TRBV12-4, the J call TRBJ2-3; D is possibly TRBD1 (5 bases). The CDR3 has 14 amino acids. Trimming pared 3 bases from V and 2 bases from J, leaving 9 bases between. This CDR3 is CASSFQGLTDTQYF. CDR3 DNA: TGTGCCAGCAGTTTCCAGGGTCTCACAGATACGCAGTATTTT.

This clonotype has just a few counts. The chain has TRBV14 and TRBJ2-1; D possibly matches TRBD1 or TRBD2 (5 bases each). Germline CDR1 SGHDN, CDR2 FVKESK. The CDR3 totals 15 residues. Trimming stripped 6 bases from V and 8 bases from J, with 20 bases between. This CDR3 is CASRGDESFLHEQFF. In DNA, the CDR3 is TGTGCCAGCAGAGGGGACGAATCCTTTTTGCATGAGCAGTTCTTC. The full variable domain, rest sourced from reference TRBV14 and TRBJ2-1, is EAGVTQFPSHSVIEKGQTVTLRCDPISGHDNLYWYRRVMGKEIKFLLHFVKESKQDESGMPNNRFLAERTGGTYSTLKVQPAELEDSGVYFCASRGDESFLHEQFFGPGTRLTVL.

The chain links TRBV20-1 to TRBJ2-1; 12 bases agree with TRBD2. V shed 2 bases and J 6 bases; nucleotides not matched to a gene: 5. The CDR3 extends over 15 amino acids. CDR1 and CDR2 from the germline V gene are DFQATT and SNEGSKA (reference sequence). CDR3 loop: CSARFPSGGANEQFF. The CDR3 coding sequence is TGCAGTGCTAGATTCCCTAGCGGGGGGGCCAATGAGCAGTTCTTC.

This clonotype was recorded at least ten times. The chain uses TRBV11-2 and TRBJ2-1; TRBD2 matches 8 bases. Germline-derived CDR1 and CDR2 are SGHAT and FQNNGV. CDR3 length: 15 residues. V lost 4 bases, J lost 8 bases, and 10 bases stayed unmatched. The CDR3 nucleotides are TGTGCCAGCAGCTCCGGGCCGGGGGGGGCCCATGAGCAGTTCTTC. Its translation: CASSSGPGGAHEQFF.

The CDR3 coding sequence is TGTGCCAGCAGTCCCCAAGGAGAGTACGAGCAGTACTTC. Protein sequence: CASSPQGEYEQYF. The chain joins TRBV6-1 to TRBJ2-7; no firm D call. The CDR3 has 13 amino acids. Germline CDR1 reads MNHNS; CDR2 reads SASEGT. V was trimmed by 5 bases and J by 4 bases, leaving 12 bases between them.

This clonotype was counted at least ten times. The chain couples TRBV28 to TRBJ2-3; 9 bases align to TRBD1. The V segment lost 6 bases and the J segment 4 bases; nucleotides outside the gene matches: 11. This CDR3 is 16 amino acids long. Germline V lookup: CDR1 MDHEN, CDR2 SYDVKM. The DNA of the CDR3 is TGTGCCAGCAGAACCCCCCCGGGACAGGGCTCAGATACGCAGTATTTT. This gives the protein CASRTPPGQGSDTQYF.

The sample holds a few counts of this clonotype. This chain links TRBV9 with TRBJ2-5; possibly TRBD2 for D (6 bases). The V gene lost 0 bases and the J gene lost 2 bases, with 14 bases spanning the gap. This CDR3 has 16 amino acids. The germline V gene encodes CDR1 SGDLS and CDR2 YYNGEE. The CDR3 loop reads CASSVEGGTNQETQYF. The DNA for the CDR3 is TGTGCCAGCAGCGTAGAGGGCGGGACGAATCAAGAGACCCAGTACTTC. Full variable domain (rest looked up from reference TRBV9 and TRBJ2-5): DSGVTQTPKHLITATGQRVTLRCSPRSGDLSVYWYQQSLDQGLQFLIQYYNGEERAKGNILERFSAQQFPDLHSELNLSSLELGDSALYFCASSVEGGTNQETQYFGPGTRLLVL.

As regards this clonotype: A read error is possible here, since a much larger clone lies one base away. The V call is TRBV6-2 or TRBV6-3, the J call TRBJ2-1; D is possibly TRBD1 or TRBD2 (6 bases each). The V and J ends lost 5 bases and 6 bases respectively, with 23 bases between them. This CDR3 has 17 amino acids. CDR1 MNHEY and CDR2 SVGEGT come from the germline V gene. CDR3 loop: CASSESTRGGFGNEQFF. The CDR3 coding sequence is TGTGCCAGCAGTGAGTCGACTCGAGGGGGGTTCGGCAATGAGCAGTTCTTC.